This T cell receptor beta chain stems from a study of OX40 agonist ivuxolimab in advanced cancers. General study points: Both blood CD4+ and CD8+ T cells showed clonal growth by week 6 at 0.1 to 3.0 mg/kg.

Clones were sequenced by immunoSEQ multiplex PCR, and TCRdb holds only the in-frame ones, with some missing. This table has about 16,000 clones, 86% appearing once. Patients with a history of autoimmune disease or on systemic immunosuppression were excluded. Sampling times: baseline, cycle 4 day 1, cycle 7 day 1. The CDR3 extends over 15 amino acids. With 5 bases clipped from V and 0 bases from J, the junction kept 3 bases outside the gene matches. Germline loops: CDR1 SGHTA, CDR2 FQGNSA. About this clone itself: No antigen is known for it.

The sequence came from an adult with an advanced solid tumor such as melanoma, head and neck, liver or kidney cancer. The rearrangement joins TRBV7-2 to TRBJ1-4; 7 bases agree with TRBD1. Sequenced material: CD4+ or CD8+ T cells sorted from blood, taken in a trial of the OX40 agonist ivuxolimab. CDR3 coding DNA: TGTGCCAGCAGCACCCAGGGGGCAACTAATGAAAAACTGTTTTTT. Amino acid sequence: CASSTQGATNEKLFF.